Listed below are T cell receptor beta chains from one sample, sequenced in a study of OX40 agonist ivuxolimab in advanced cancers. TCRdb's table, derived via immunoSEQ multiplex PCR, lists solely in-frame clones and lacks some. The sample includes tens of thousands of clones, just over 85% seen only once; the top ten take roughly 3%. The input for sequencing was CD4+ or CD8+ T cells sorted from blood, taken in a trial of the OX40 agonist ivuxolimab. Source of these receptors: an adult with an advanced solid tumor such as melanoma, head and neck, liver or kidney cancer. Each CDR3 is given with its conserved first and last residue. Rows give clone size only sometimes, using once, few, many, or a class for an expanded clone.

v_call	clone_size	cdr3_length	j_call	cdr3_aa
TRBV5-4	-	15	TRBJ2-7	CASSPPGSLTGEQYF
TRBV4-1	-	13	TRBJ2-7	CASSQLGPYEQYF
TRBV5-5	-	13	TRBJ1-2	CASSLDIGGGYTF
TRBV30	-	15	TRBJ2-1	CAWSFSGGAVKFQFF
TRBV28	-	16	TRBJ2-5	CASSSPPSGALETQYF
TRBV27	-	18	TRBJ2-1	CASRSVTGVWSSYNEQFF
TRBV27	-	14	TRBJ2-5	CASSSMTSVETQYF
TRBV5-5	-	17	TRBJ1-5	CASSLRQDLGYNQPQHF
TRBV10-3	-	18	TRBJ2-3	CAISERGSGGEATDTQYF
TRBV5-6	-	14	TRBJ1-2	CASSFADRAHGYTF
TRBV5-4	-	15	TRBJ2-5	CASNIPGGLQETQYF
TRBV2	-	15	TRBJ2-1	CASSEAGPVYNEQFF
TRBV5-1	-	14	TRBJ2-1	CASSLVGGYNEQFF
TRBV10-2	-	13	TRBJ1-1	CARGQTPNTEAFF
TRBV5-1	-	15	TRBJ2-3	CASSLWGLATDTQYF
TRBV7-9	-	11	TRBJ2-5	CASTMEETQYF
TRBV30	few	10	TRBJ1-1	CAWGNTEAFF
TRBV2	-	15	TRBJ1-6	CASSELQGTLSPLHF
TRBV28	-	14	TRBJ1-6	CASTQGGQYSPLHF
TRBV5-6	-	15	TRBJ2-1	CASSFGWSSYNEQFF
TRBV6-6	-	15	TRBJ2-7	CASSTLASSSYEQYF
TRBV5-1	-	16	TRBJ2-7	CASSPAWGGGAYEQYF
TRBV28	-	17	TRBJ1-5	CASSPGRTGVSNQPQHF
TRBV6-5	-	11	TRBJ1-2	CASSDRDGYTF
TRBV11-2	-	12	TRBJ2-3	CASSPGGDTQYF
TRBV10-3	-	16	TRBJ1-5	CAISESGGTSNQPQHF
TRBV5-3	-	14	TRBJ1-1	CARRKQGVHTEAFF
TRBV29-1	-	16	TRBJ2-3	CSVSGLAGGATDTQYF
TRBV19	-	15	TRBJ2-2	CASSLGQGNTGELFF
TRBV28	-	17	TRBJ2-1	CASSLGLLRGGQGEQFF
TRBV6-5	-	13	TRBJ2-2	CASRGTHTGELFF
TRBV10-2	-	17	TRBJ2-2	CASGPFRTVRNTGELFF